What follows are 24 T cell receptor beta chains derived from one specimen sequenced in a study of blood T cells in healthy people across ages. Primers used in a second PCR of roughly 6 to 12 cycles were a sample-barcoded 5' primer and a J-beta primer mix. From the 5' RACE reads, TCRdb called clonotypes with MiXCR, one entry per CDR3 protein. Among about 760,000 distinct CDR3 sequences, roughly 50% were seen once, and the ten largest hold roughly 24%. Sequenced sample: blood. These receptors all stem from a man aged 40-49 years in good health.

The table lists this clonotype with a few counts. This sequence joins TRBV13 and TRBJ2-7, with D possibly matching TRBD1 (6 bases). The CDR3 covers 17 residues. Trimming left V 0 bases short and J 3 bases short, with 18 bases between. Germline CDR1 and CDR2: PRHDT and FYEKMQ (reference sequence). This CDR3 reads CASSLGLEAGADYEQYF. The CDR3 nucleotides are TGTGCCAGCAGCTTAGGCCTGGAGGCAGGGGCGGACTACGAGCAGTACTTC.

V usage is TRBV7-9 and J usage is TRBJ1-5; TRBD1 is a possible D gene (5 bases). This CDR3 contains 13 residues. V was pared by 8 bases and J by 1 base, with 9 bases between. Germline assignment: CDR1 SEHNR and CDR2 FQNEAQ (reference sequence). CDR3 sequence: CASGRGSNQPQHF. CDR3 DNA sequence: TGTGCCAGCGGCCGGGGGAGCAATCAGCCCCAGCATTTT.

The rearrangement links TRBV9 to TRBJ2-1, with D tentatively TRBD1 (6 bases). The CDR3 sequence is 17 residues long. Trimming cost V 4 bases and J 5 bases, with 22 bases left between them. Germline CDR1 is SGDLS and CDR2 is YYNGEE. This CDR3 reads CASSLYSGAPYDNEQFF. The CDR3 bases are TGTGCCAGCAGCTTATACTCAGGGGCCCCCTACGACAATGAGCAGTTCTTC.

This clonotype was seen only a few times. The chain carries TRBV29-1 and TRBJ1-1; the match to TRBD1 covers 7 bases. Germline CDR1 SQVTM, CDR2 ANQGSEA. The CDR3 contains 13 residues. The junction had 2 bases not matched to a gene; V was cut back by 3 bases and J by 1 base. CDR3 protein: CSVEGQPNTEAFF. The CDR3 DNA is TGCAGCGTTGAGGGACAGCCGAACACTGAAGCTTTCTTT. The variable domain in full, with the rest retrieved from reference TRBV29-1 and TRBJ1-1, is SAVISQKPSRDICQRGTSLTIQCQVDSQVTMMFWYRQQPGQSLTLIATANQGSEATYESGFVIDKFPISRPNLTFSTLTVSNMSPEDSSIYLCSVEGQPNTEAFFGQGTRLTVV.

This clonotype was counted only a few times. V is TRBV18 and J is TRBJ2-3; 12 nucleotides match TRBD1. This CDR3 comprises 16 residues. Germline V lookup: CDR1 KGHSH, CDR2 LQKENI. Unmatched junction bases numbered 4, after V lost 3 bases and J lost 3 bases. This chain's CDR3 is CASSPGQGAGTDTQYF. The DNA for the CDR3 is TGTGCCAGCTCACCGGGACAGGGGGCCGGAACAGATACGCAGTATTTT.

J is TRBJ2-7 and V is TRBV27, with D perhaps matching TRBD2 (6 bases). This CDR3 region has 15 residues. Trimming pared 4 bases from V and 3 bases from J, leaving 16 bases between. Per germline, CDR1 MNHEY and CDR2 SMNVEV (reference sequence). CDR3 loop: CASSSLGEAHYEQYF. In nucleotides, the CDR3 is TGTGCCAGCAGTTCGCTGGGGGAGGCACACTACGAGCAGTACTTC.

In this sample, this clonotype turned up a few times. The chain joins TRBV12-3 or TRBV12-4 to TRBJ1-5; D gene ambiguous. This CDR3 region has 13 residues. The ends were cut back, 5 bases at V and 4 bases at J, with 9 bases in the middle. CDR3 in DNA: TGTGCCAGCAGTCATACGGTAAATCAGCCCCAGCATTTT. This codes for CASSHTVNQPQHF.

This clonotype was detected a few times. The genes are TRBV20-1 and TRBJ2-5; D is ambiguous. Judging by the DNA end, TRBJ2-7 fits better; the J call may be wrong. Germline-derived CDR1 and CDR2 are DFQATT and SNEGSKA (reference sequence). The CDR3 is made up of 11 amino acids. CDR3 nucleotides: TGCAGTGCTAGCCCCCTCTCCGAGCAGTACTTC. Its translation is CSASPLSEQYF.

The V call is TRBV2, the J call TRBJ2-4; a weak D match, TRBD1 (6 bases). Germline CDR1 and CDR2: SNHLY and FYNNEI. The CDR3 sequence is 13 residues long. Trimming took off 6 bases at V and 9 bases at J, with 15 bases between the two ends. DNA for the CDR3: TGTGCCAGCAGGGCCCCGGACAGTTCCATTCAGTACTTC. Encoded protein: CASRAPDSSIQYF.

The chain links TRBV25-1 to TRBJ1-1, with D hard to call. Germline V gene lookup returns CDR1 MGHDK and CDR2 SYGVNS. This CDR3 contains 13 residues. Trimming shortened V by 6 bases and J by 3 bases, and 11 bases separated the two germline ends. CDR3 nucleotide sequence: TGTGCCAGCAGGACGGATGGGGACACTGAAGCTTTCTTT. Its translation is CASRTDGDTEAFF.

This clonotype was seen a handful of times. This chain connects TRBV10-3 to TRBJ2-7, with D maybe TRBD2 (6 bases). Between the trimmed V and J ends, which lost 4 bases and 6 bases, there was a span of 22 bases. CDR3 size: 16 residues. The germline gives CDR1 ENHRY, CDR2 SYGVKD. The CDR3 coding sequence is TGTGCCATCAGTGCGAACGAAATACTAGCTGGCGGCGAGCAGTACTTC. Translating gives CAISANEILAGGEQYF.

Details on this clonotype: One junction end disagrees with the germline gene, perhaps due to a read error. The rearrangement links TRBV4-1 to TRBJ2-3; D gene unclear. The germline CDR1 and CDR2 sequences are MGHRA and YSYEKL. This CDR3 comprises 14 residues. The CDR3 DNA is TGCGCCAGGAGCCAAGATCAGACCTTGGATACGCAGTATTTT. Its translation is CARSQDQTLDTQYF.

The chain carries TRBV9 and TRBJ2-1; tentative D call: TRBD2 (5 bases). There are 13 residues in the CDR3. Trimming took off 0 bases at V and 10 bases at J, with 11 bases between the two ends. The germline gives CDR1 SGDLS, CDR2 YYNGEE. This chain's CDR3 is CASSVVPGKEQFF. The CDR3 DNA sequence: TGTGCCAGCAGCGTAGTTCCGGGGAAAGAGCAGTTCTTC.

The genes are TRBV27 and TRBJ2-4, with a tentative D call TRBD2 (6 bases). The CDR3 runs to 14 residues. CDR1 and CDR2 (germline): MNHEY, SMNVEV (reference sequence). Trimming removed 3 bases from V and 5 bases from J, with 11 bases in between. The CDR3 DNA is TGTGCCAGCAGTTTGTGGGGAGGTGAAAACATTCAGTACTTC. Its protein product is CASSLWGGENIQYF.

This chain uses TRBV9 with TRBJ1-6; TRBD1 matches 8 bases. This CDR3 comprises 16 residues. V was pared by 4 bases and J by 4 bases, with 7 bases of the junction left unmatched. CDR1 SGDLS and CDR2 YYNGEE come from the germline V gene. This CDR3 reads CASSHGTGDYNSPLHF. As DNA, the CDR3 is TGTGCCAGCAGCCATGGGACAGGTGATTATAATTCACCCCTCCACTTT.

This clonotype was recorded a few times. The J gene is TRBJ2-3, the V gene TRBV20-1; D is tentatively TRBD1 or TRBD2 (5 bases each). V shed 5 bases and J shed 0 bases, with 9 bases lying between them. Germline CDR1 reads DFQATT; CDR2 reads SNEGSKA (reference sequence). This CDR3 region has 13 residues. CDR3 sequence reads: CSAEGPSTDTQYF. The CDR3 DNA follows: TGCAGTGCTGAGGGGCCTAGCACAGATACGCAGTATTTT.

The genes are TRBV5-1 and TRBJ1-5; D may be TRBD1 (5 bases). The V end lost 0 bases, the J end lost 7 bases, and 11 bases lay between the germline ends. The CDR3 consists of 14 residues. The germline gives CDR1 SGHRS, CDR2 YFSETQ. CDR3 sequence (DNA): TGCGCCAGCAGCTTGGGGGAAGGGGAACAGCCCCAGCATTTT. It codes for CASSLGEGEQPQHF.

V is TRBV5-1 and J is TRBJ2-5; a weak D match, TRBD1 (5 bases). CDR1 and CDR2 from the germline V gene are SGHRS and YFSETQ. The CDR3 spans 14 residues. The germline V and J ends were trimmed by 5 bases and 0 bases, with 11 bases remaining between them. CDR3 region: CASSHAGNQETQYF. The CDR3 coding sequence is TGCGCCAGCAGTCATGCAGGGAACCAAGAGACCCAGTACTTC.

The chain carries TRBV20-1 and TRBJ2-1, with 10 bases that match TRBD2. Germline CDR1 and CDR2: DFQATT and SNEGSKA (reference sequence). V gave up 3 bases and J gave up 3 bases; unmatched junction bases: 8. There are 16 residues in the CDR3. CDR3 residues: CSASPLTSGVYNEQFF. The CDR3 region has the DNA TGCAGTGCTAGCCCCTTAACTAGCGGGGTCTACAATGAGCAGTTCTTC.

The chain joins TRBV28 to TRBJ2-7, with D possibly being TRBD2 (6 bases). Trimming took 6 bases from V and 7 from J, leaving 19 bases between them. There are 14 residues in the CDR3. From germline, CDR1 is MDHEN and CDR2 SYDVKM. CDR3 sequence (DNA): TGTGCCAGCAGCCCTTGGGGAGGAGAGGTAGAGCAGTACTTC. Translation gives CASSPWGGEVEQYF.

This chain joins TRBV5-1 and TRBJ2-3; D remains ambiguous. This CDR3 is 14 amino acids long. Trimming took 4 bases from V and 3 from J, leaving 12 bases between them. In germline, CDR1 is SGHRS, CDR2 YFSETQ. The CDR3 DNA reads TGCGCCAGCAGCCCAACCCTCGGAACAGATACGCAGTATTTT. Its protein is CASSPTLGTDTQYF. Full variable domain (missing parts from reference TRBV5-1 and TRBJ2-3): KAGVTQTPRYLIKTRGQQVTLSCSPISGHRSVSWYQQTPGQGLQFLFEYFSETQRNKGNFPGRFSGRQFSNSRSEMNVSTLELGDSALYLCASSPTLGTDTQYFGPGTRLTVL.

As DNA, the CDR3 is TGTGCCAGCATGCCAGGAATGAGGGGGACAACAGCCAAAAACATTCAGTACTTC. Translation: CASMPGMRGTTAKNIQYF. The chain carries TRBV27 and TRBJ2-4, with a weak D call TRBD1 (6 bases). Per the germline V gene, CDR1 is MNHEY and CDR2 is SMNVEV (reference sequence). Between the trimmed V and J ends, which lost 7 bases and 0 bases, there was a span of 22 bases. The CDR3 is 18 residues long.

The chain combines TRBV5-1 with TRBJ2-7; D might be TRBD1 (5 bases). Germline assignment: CDR1 SGHRS and CDR2 YFSETQ. The V end lost 2 bases, the J end lost 1 base, and 16 bases lay between the germline ends. The CDR3 runs 16 residues. The CDR3 sequence is CASSLGSTRQSYEQYF. The CDR3 coding sequence is TGCGCCAGCAGCTTAGGCTCGACTCGACAGTCCTACGAGCAGTACTTC.

This clonotype was counted a few times. V usage is TRBV5-1 and J usage is TRBJ2-6; D gene ambiguous. The V gene lost 0 bases and the J gene lost 0 bases, with 10 bases spanning the gap. CDR1 and CDR2 (germline): SGHRS, YFSETQ. The CDR3 loop spans 17 amino acids. The CDR3: CASSLASSSSGANVLTF. In DNA, the CDR3 is TGCGCCAGCAGCTTGGCAAGCAGTTCCTCTGGGGCCAACGTCCTGACTTTC.